The 26 T cell receptor beta chains in this list originate from one sample, sequenced in a study of T-cell memory formation after mild COVID-19. TCRdb used MiXCR to reprocess the 5' RACE reads, holding one entry per CDR3 protein. The sample records around 250,000 distinct CDR3 sequences, 15% to 20% being singletons. Sequencing input: PBMCs or a T cell subset sorted from them (not recorded which). Receptor source: a man between 18 and 29 years old who had mild COVID-19 (a few samples of this study predate the infection). Cell type and time point are not known.

The chain joins TRBV5-1 to TRBJ1-2, with D possibly being TRBD1 (5 bases). Germline lookup yields CDR1 SGHRS and CDR2 YFSETQ. CDR3 size: 15 residues. V lost 0 bases and J lost 3, with 12 bases in between. The CDR3 DNA reads TGCGCCAGCAGCTTGGAGATCGGACACGACTATGGCTACACCTTC. Its translation is CASSLEIGHDYGYTF.

This clonotype occurred a few times. The chain combines TRBV20-1 with TRBJ2-3; 7 bases map to TRBD1. CDR3 length: 14 residues. Unmatched junction bases numbered 3, after V lost 3 bases and J lost 0 bases. CDR1 and CDR2 from the germline V gene are DFQATT and SNEGSKA (reference sequence). The CDR3 loop reads CSARRDRSTDTQYF. The CDR3 DNA follows: TGCAGTGCTAGGAGGGACAGAAGCACAGATACGCAGTATTTT.

This clonotype was counted ten times or more. The gene calls are TRBV20-1 and TRBJ2-1; 12 bases fit TRBD2. There are 13 residues in the CDR3. Germline V CDR1 and CDR2: DFQATT, SNEGSKA (reference sequence). Trimming at V came to 5 bases and at J to 9 bases, leaving 5 bases not matched to a gene. The CDR3 spells CSARTSGAGEQFF. As DNA, the CDR3 is TGCAGTGCTCGGACTAGCGGGGCGGGTGAGCAGTTCTTC.

The chain couples TRBV27 to TRBJ1-6; TRBD1 is a possible D gene (5 bases). There are 13 residues in the CDR3. Trimming pared 0 bases from V and 12 bases from J, leaving 9 bases between. Germline CDR1 reads MNHEY; CDR2 reads SMNVEV (reference sequence). CDR3 nucleotides: TGTGCCAGCAGTTTATCGACAGCACGACCCCTCCACTTT. Amino acids: CASSLSTARPLHF.

This clonotype was observed many times. J is TRBJ2-5 and V is TRBV6-5, with D maybe TRBD2 (5 bases). The V and J ends lost 0 bases and 2 bases respectively, with 10 bases between them. The germline V gene encodes CDR1 MNHEY and CDR2 SVGAGI. This CDR3 has 15 amino acids. In DNA, the CDR3 is TGTGCCAGCAGTTACTCGACCGGGGTTCAAGAGACCCAGTACTTC. Translated: CASSYSTGVQETQYF.

The V call is TRBV12-5, the J call TRBJ1-5; D is uncertain. V lost 6 bases and J lost 3, with 15 bases in between. The CDR3 extends over 15 amino acids. CDR1 is LGHNT, CDR2 FRNRAP, per germline. The CDR3 nucleotides are TGTGCTAGTGGCCCAGGACGGGAATACAATCAGCCCCAGCATTTT. It translates to CASGPGREYNQPQHF.

This clonotype was seen a handful of times. The CDR3 spells CASSPKTGGDYGYTF. The CDR3 nucleotides read TGCGCCAGCAGCCCTAAGACAGGTGGAGACTATGGCTACACCTTC. The chain links TRBV5-1 to TRBJ1-2; maybe TRBD1 (6 bases). The CDR3 is 15 amino acids. With 4 bases removed from V and 3 bases from J, the gap between germline ends came to 16 bases. Looked up from germline, CDR1 is SGHRS and CDR2 is YFSETQ.

This clonotype has more than one count but fewer than ten. This chain uses TRBV6-5 with TRBJ1-1; the D is unclear. The V gene's germline CDR1 is MNHEY and CDR2 SVGAGI. The CDR3 runs to 15 residues. V gave up 0 bases and J gave up 1 base, with 9 bases separating them. The CDR3 DNA reads TGTGCCAGCAGTTACTCCTCAGGAGGGAACACTGAAGCTTTCTTT. It codes for CASSYSSGGNTEAFF.

This rearrangement joins TRBV7-9 to TRBJ2-5, with 12 nucleotides matching TRBD2. In germline, CDR1 is SEHNR, CDR2 FQNEAQ (reference sequence). The CDR3 runs 13 residues. V gave up 6 bases and J gave up 4 bases; unmatched junction bases: 0. The CDR3 nucleotides read TGTGCCAGCAGGACTAGCGGGGGAGAGACCCAGTACTTC. It codes for CASRTSGGETQYF.

This clonotype has more than one count but fewer than ten. The chain is built from TRBV7-2 and TRBJ1-2; D is unclear. V lost 3 bases, J lost 1 base, and 3 bases lay in between. The germline gives CDR1 SGHTA, CDR2 FQGNSA. There are 12 residues in the CDR3. CDR3 nucleotide sequence: TGTGCCAGCAGCTTCTATAACTATGGCTACACCTTC. It encodes CASSFYNYGYTF.

The chain links TRBV5-4 to TRBJ1-4, with D perhaps matching TRBD1 (5 bases). The CDR3 spans 16 residues. Per germline, CDR1 SGHNT and CDR2 YYREEE (reference sequence). V shed 4 bases and J shed 5 bases, with 18 bases lying between them. The CDR3 spells CASSPGRALGNEKLFF. The CDR3 region has the DNA TGTGCCAGCAGCCCGGGACGGGCGCTGGGGAATGAAAAACTGTTTTTT.

The V and J genes are TRBV3-1 and TRBJ1-1; D gene unclear. This CDR3 comprises 13 residues. Germline V gene lookup returns CDR1 LGHDT and CDR2 YNNKEL (reference sequence). The V gene lost 2 bases and the J gene lost 1 base, with 5 bases spanning the gap. The CDR3 nucleotides read TGTGCCAGCAGCCAACAACGGAACACTGAAGCTTTCTTT. It codes for CASSQQRNTEAFF.

The chain couples TRBV19 to TRBJ1-5; perhaps TRBD1 as D (5 bases). Between the trimmed V and J ends, which lost 3 bases and 11 bases, there was a span of 14 bases. The CDR3 has 13 amino acids. Germline loops: CDR1 LNHDA, CDR2 SQIVND (reference sequence). The CDR3 reads CASSMGVLGAQHF. CDR3 DNA: TGTGCCAGTAGTATGGGGGTATTAGGGGCCCAGCATTTT.

The rearrangement links TRBV3-1 to TRBJ1-3, with 7 bases that match TRBD1. CDR1 is LGHDT and CDR2 is YNNKEL in the germline V gene (reference sequence). The CDR3 spans 16 residues. J was trimmed by 2 bases and V by 4 bases; bases with no gene match: 8. The CDR3 DNA follows: TGTGCCAGCAGCCTCCTCCACGACAGGGCTGGAAACACCATATATTTT. This translates into CASSLLHDRAGNTIYF.

The rearrangement links TRBV12-3 or TRBV12-4 to TRBJ2-7, with 8 bases lining up with TRBD1. The J segment lost 4 bases and the V segment lost 3 bases, leaving 11 bases of the junction unmatched. The CDR3 loop spans 16 amino acids. The chain's CDR3 is CASSFGQGASRYEQYF. CDR3 DNA: TGTGCCAGCAGTTTCGGGCAGGGGGCAAGTCGATACGAGCAGTACTTC.

The J gene is TRBJ1-1, the V gene TRBV12-3 or TRBV12-4; possibly TRBD1 for D (6 bases). CDR3 length: 14 amino acids. V was clipped by 10 bases and J by 0 bases, with 15 bases between them. CDR3 DNA: TGTGCCACTCAGACAGGAGACTTGAACACTGAAGCTTTCTTT. Its protein is CATQTGDLNTEAFF.

The chain employs TRBV20-1 and TRBJ1-1; tentative D call: TRBD1 (6 bases). The length of the CDR3 is 10 residues. Germline values: CDR1 DFQATT, CDR2 SNEGSKA (reference sequence). The germline V and J ends were trimmed by 5 bases and 11 bases, with 12 bases remaining between them. The CDR3 bases are TGCAGTGCTCATGGGACAAGGGCTTTCTTT. It encodes CSAHGTRAFF.

This chain uses TRBV5-5 with TRBJ2-7; maybe TRBD1 (6 bases). CDR1 and CDR2 (germline): SGHKS, YYEKEE (reference sequence). This CDR3 spans 15 amino acids. V lost 2 bases, J lost 2 bases, and 14 bases lay in between. The CDR3 coding sequence is TGTGCCAGCAGCTTCGACAGGATTATCGCCTACGAGCAGTACTTC. Translating gives CASSFDRIIAYEQYF.

The rearrangement links TRBV5-6 to TRBJ2-1; 7 bases are a match to TRBD2. Germline CDR1 is SGHDT and CDR2 is YYEEEE. V shed 2 bases, J shed 0 bases, and the junction held 8 bases outside the gene matches. The CDR3 totals 17 residues. CDR3 sequence (DNA): TGTGCCAGCAGCTTTGGGAGCGGGGCCTACTCCTACAATGAGCAGTTCTTC. Translating it yields CASSFGSGAYSYNEQFF.

This clonotype turned up a few times. V and J are TRBV11-2 and TRBJ2-7; D is perhaps TRBD2 (6 bases). Germline V gene lookup returns CDR1 SGHAT and CDR2 FQNNGV. This CDR3 contains 12 residues. Trimming removed 8 bases at V and 7 bases at J, with 15 bases between. Here the CDR3 reads CASWGGVGEQYF. The CDR3 DNA follows: TGTGCCAGCTGGGGCGGGGTAGGTGAGCAGTACTTC.

This clonotype was observed a few times. The rearrangement joins TRBV4-1 to TRBJ2-4; possible D gene TRBD2, 7 bases. Germline V CDR1 and CDR2: MGHRA, YSYEKL. The CDR3 has 17 amino acids. The V end was cut by 0 bases, the J end by 1 base, with 13 bases between. The CDR3 spells CASSQESGGQAKNIQYF. Here the CDR3 DNA reads TGCGCCAGCAGCCAAGAATCCGGGGGGCAGGCCAAAAACATTCAGTACTTC.

This clonotype appeared a few times. This chain joins TRBV4-2 and TRBJ2-1, with 8 nucleotides matching TRBD1. CDR3 length: 15 residues. J lost 6 bases, V lost 4 bases, and 8 bases had no gene match. Germline assignment: CDR1 LGHNA and CDR2 YNFKEQ. DNA of the CDR3: TGTGCCAGCAGCCCTTTAGGGGACAGGTCCAATGAGCAGTTCTTC. Translating gives CASSPLGDRSNEQFF.

This clonotype was picked up a small number of times. The chain links TRBV7-6 to TRBJ2-5, with 8 bases fitting TRBD1. V was clipped by 5 bases and J by 5 bases; unmatched bases: 4. There are 13 residues in the CDR3. Germline CDR1 SGHVS, CDR2 FNYEAQ. The CDR3 sequence is CASSPGGVETQYF. The CDR3 coding sequence is TGTGCCAGCAGCCCAGGGGGCGTGGAGACCCAGTACTTC.

This clonotype was detected only a few times. V gene TRBV4-3 combines with J gene TRBJ1-1; D not certain. CDR3 length: 19 residues. Trimming left V 0 bases short and J 6 bases short, with 26 bases between. Germline assignment: CDR1 LGHNA and CDR2 YSLEER. CDR3 DNA sequence: TGCGCCAGCAGCCAAGATTCCAGACCGGGGTTTCGGAAAGGGTCTGAAGCTTTCTTT. As protein: CASSQDSRPGFRKGSEAFF.

This clonotype was seen a few times. The chain has TRBV20-1 and TRBJ2-7; the D call may be TRBD1 or TRBD2 (5 bases each). V lost 5 bases to trimming and J lost 7 bases, with 24 bases between them. Germline assignment: CDR1 DFQATT and CDR2 SNEGSKA (reference sequence). CDR3 length: 15 residues. The CDR3 region is CSAFDLGPQSGEQYF. CDR3 DNA sequence: TGCAGTGCTTTTGATCTGGGGCCCCAGTCGGGAGAGCAGTACTTC.

V is TRBV5-6 and J is TRBJ2-3; 12 bases map to TRBD2. With 3 bases clipped from V and 5 bases from J, the junction kept 7 bases outside the gene matches. CDR1 is SGHDT and CDR2 is YYEEEE in the germline V gene. The CDR3 spans 16 residues. The CDR3 DNA is TGTGCCAGCAGCTCGACGACTAGCGGGGGACAAGATACGCAGTATTTT. It specifies CASSSTTSGGQDTQYF.